Each of the 18 T cell receptor beta chains below was sequenced from the same sample in a study of blood T cell repertoires in COVID-19. Profiling relied on immunoSEQ multiplex PCR, and the TCRdb table lists in-frame clones only, not all of them. Of 160,000 or so clones listed, approximately 90% are singletons. Sample: peripheral blood. These receptors all come from a middle-aged woman with acute or convalescent COVID-19.

DNA of the CDR3: TGTGCCAGCAGTGTGGGCAGGAACCTTGGAAACACCATATATTTT. Residues: CASSVGRNLGNTIYF. The V and J genes are TRBV2 and TRBJ1-3; D is ambiguous. Per germline, CDR1 SNHLY and CDR2 FYNNEI. The CDR3 consists of 15 residues. The V gene lost 4 bases and the J gene lost 3 bases, with 13 bases spanning the gap.

This chain connects TRBV11-3 to TRBJ2-2, with 7 bases fitting TRBD1. The germline V gene encodes CDR1 SGHNT and CDR2 YENEEA. This CDR3 has 14 amino acids. V was clipped by 4 bases and J by 8 bases; unmatched bases: 7. The CDR3 coding sequence is TGTGCCAGCAGCTACTCGACAGGGCTGGGGGAGCTGTTTTTT. Protein: CASSYSTGLGELFF.

The chain joins TRBV28 to TRBJ1-5; D is unresolved. Trimming left V 1 base short and J 3 bases short, with 25 bases between. CDR3 size: 20 residues. Germline CDR1 MDHEN, CDR2 SYDVKM. The CDR3 DNA is TGTGCCAGCAGTTTATCGGGATACCTAGGTGGCCCGGGTGTCAATCAGCCCCAGCATTTT. It translates to CASSLSGYLGGPGVNQPQHF.

The chain links TRBV7-9 to TRBJ1-6, with 7 bases lining up with TRBD1. J gave up 6 bases and V 5 bases, and 7 bases lay outside the gene matches. The CDR3 spans 15 residues. Germline V gene data show CDR1 as SEHNR and CDR2 as FQNEAQ (reference sequence). The CDR3 loop reads CASSDMTGINSPLHF. In nucleotides, the CDR3 is TGTGCCAGCAGCGATATGACAGGGATTAATTCACCCCTCCACTTT.

The chain links TRBV9 to TRBJ1-2; 9 nucleotides match TRBD1. Germline assignment: CDR1 SGDLS and CDR2 YYNGEE. The CDR3 is 16 amino acids. Germline trimming cut 0 bases from V and 4 bases from J; bases unmatched to any gene: 7. The CDR3 here is CASSVAPDRGFYGYTF. The CDR3 bases are TGTGCCAGCAGCGTAGCTCCGGACAGGGGCTTCTATGGCTACACCTTC.

The chain combines TRBV28 with TRBJ2-3; tentative D call: TRBD1 (6 bases). In germline, CDR1 is MDHEN, CDR2 SYDVKM. The ends were cut back, 4 bases at V and 4 bases at J, with 12 bases in the middle. The CDR3 extends over 14 amino acids. Written as DNA, the CDR3 is TGTGCCAGCAGTTCAGGGACACCGGCAGATACGCAGTATTTT. It yields the protein CASSSGTPADTQYF. The full variable domain, rest sourced from reference TRBV28 and TRBJ2-3, is DVKVTQSSRYLVKRTGEKVFLECVQDMDHENMFWYRQDPGLGLRLIYFSYDVKMKEKGDIPEGYSVSREKKERFSLILESASTNQTSMYLCASSSGTPADTQYFGPGTRLTVL.

The rearrangement links TRBV2 to TRBJ2-3, with 9 bases lining up with TRBD2. Germline V CDR1 and CDR2: SNHLY, FYNNEI. The CDR3 sequence is 19 residues long. The V segment lost 4 bases and the J segment 1 base; nucleotides outside the gene matches: 15. This chain's CDR3 is CASSGTGGLALPGTDTQYF. In nucleotides, the CDR3 is TGTGCCAGCAGTGGCACTGGGGGACTAGCTCTTCCAGGCACAGATACGCAGTATTTT.

The chain employs TRBV30 and TRBJ1-2; D call uncertain. In germline, CDR1 is GTSNPN, CDR2 SVGIG (reference sequence). V was clipped by 8 bases and J by 0 bases, with 13 bases between them. CDR3 size: 13 residues. The CDR3 bases are TGTGCCGCCCCGGTAGGAGCTAACTATGGCTACACCTTC. It specifies CAAPVGANYGYTF. Complete variable domain (other parts from reference TRBV30 and TRBJ1-2): SQTIHQWPATLVQPVGSPLSLECTVEGTSNPNLYWYRQAAGRGLQLLFYSVGIGQISSEVPQNLSASRPQDRQFILSSKKLLLSDSGFYLCAAPVGANYGYTFGSGTRLTVV.

The chain joins TRBV6-1 to TRBJ1-5, with no clear D. The CDR3 extends over 14 amino acids. Germline values: CDR1 MNHNS, CDR2 SASEGT. V lost 2 bases and J lost 3, with 8 bases in between. The CDR3 nucleotides read TGTGCCAGCAGTGAACCCAGTGTCAATCAGCCCCAGCATTTT. It encodes CASSEPSVNQPQHF.

This chain connects TRBV19 to TRBJ2-2; perhaps TRBD2 as D (6 bases). The CDR3 is made up of 16 amino acids. The germline V gene encodes CDR1 LNHDA and CDR2 SQIVND (reference sequence). V was shortened by 7 bases and J by 3 bases, with 18 bases between the two germline ends. For the CDR3, the DNA is TGTGCCAGTATAGGATTGCGGGATATTCACACCGGGGAGCTGTTTTTT. This translates into CASIGLRDIHTGELFF.

The J gene is TRBJ2-5, the V gene TRBV12-5, with D possibly matching TRBD1 (5 bases). This CDR3 is built from 14 residues. Trimming removed 1 base at V and 5 bases at J, with 11 bases between. CDR1 LGHNT and CDR2 FRNRAP come from the germline V gene. The CDR3 protein is CASGLAQGRETQYF. The DNA for the CDR3 is TGTGCTAGTGGTTTGGCCCAGGGTCGGGAGACCCAGTACTTC.

The CDR3 spells CSVEADFRGPFYGYTF. CDR3 nucleotide sequence: TGCAGCGTTGAAGCCGATTTCAGGGGACCATTCTATGGCTACACCTTC. This chain connects TRBV29-1 to TRBJ1-2, with D possibly TRBD1 on 6 matching bases. The CDR3 is 16 residues long. CDR1 SQVTM and CDR2 ANQGSEA come from the germline V gene. With 1 base removed from V and 4 bases from J, the gap between germline ends came to 19 bases.

V and J are TRBV7-9 and TRBJ2-7; perhaps TRBD1 as D (5 bases). The CDR3 covers 18 residues. Germline CDR1 and CDR2: SEHNR and FQNEAQ (reference sequence). V gave up 5 bases and J gave up 4 bases, with 27 bases separating them. The CDR3 DNA sequence: TGTGCCAGCAGCATTATAGGGGCAGGAGCCGATTTCCCGTACGAGCAGTACTTC. Amino acid sequence: CASSIIGAGADFPYEQYF.

The CDR3 loop reads CASSQGASGANYGYTF. The CDR3 coding sequence is TGTGCCAGCAGCCAGGGGGCTTCAGGAGCTAACTATGGCTACACCTTC. The chain links TRBV4-2 to TRBJ1-2; a possible D gene is TRBD1 (6 bases). Trimming took 3 bases from V and 0 from J, leaving 14 bases between them. CDR1 and CDR2 (germline): LGHNA, YNFKEQ. The CDR3 runs 16 residues.

The chain joins TRBV9 to TRBJ1-1; D is unclear. V lost 1 base to trimming and J lost 1 base, with 8 bases between them. From germline, CDR1 is SGDLS and CDR2 YYNGEE. This CDR3 region has 14 residues. The chain's CDR3 is CASSVLPGNTEAFF. Here the CDR3 DNA reads TGTGCCAGCAGCGTACTCCCGGGGAACACTGAAGCTTTCTTT.

The chain is built from TRBV24-1 and TRBJ2-3; D is perhaps TRBD2 (5 bases). The CDR3 spans 17 residues. The ends were cut back, 2 bases at V and 6 bases at J, with 20 bases in the middle. Germline lookup yields CDR1 KGHDR and CDR2 SFDVKD. CDR3 protein: CATSDSPFGLAKDTQYF. The CDR3 DNA reads as TGTGCCACCAGTGATTCCCCATTCGGGTTAGCGAAGGATACGCAGTATTTT.

The genes are TRBV3-1 (or the pseudogene TRBV3-2) and TRBJ1-2; maybe TRBD1 (5 bases). Trimming cost V 6 bases and J 6 bases, with 14 bases left between them. The CDR3 length is 13 residues. The germline V gene has CDR1 LGHDT and CDR2 YNNKEL (reference sequence). The CDR3: CASRGQDRNGYTF. CDR3 DNA sequence: TGTGCCAGCAGGGGGCAGGATCGAAATGGCTACACCTTC.

The chain's CDR3 is CASSLDRGPREQYF. The CDR3 DNA reads TGTGCCAGCAGCTTAGACAGGGGCCCCCGGGAGCAGTACTTC. V gene TRBV11-2 combines with J gene TRBJ2-7; tentatively, D is TRBD1 (6 bases). V gave up 0 bases and J gave up 7 bases, with 13 bases separating them. Germline V CDR1 and CDR2: SGHAT, FQNNGV. The CDR3 consists of 14 residues. Full variable domain (outside the CDR3, taken from reference TRBV11-2 and TRBJ2-7): EAGVAQSPRYKIIEKRQSVAFWCNPISGHATLYWYQQILGQGPKLLIQFQNNGVVDDSQLPKDRFSAERLKGVDSTLKIQPAKLEDSAVYLCASSLDRGPREQYFGPGTRLTVT.